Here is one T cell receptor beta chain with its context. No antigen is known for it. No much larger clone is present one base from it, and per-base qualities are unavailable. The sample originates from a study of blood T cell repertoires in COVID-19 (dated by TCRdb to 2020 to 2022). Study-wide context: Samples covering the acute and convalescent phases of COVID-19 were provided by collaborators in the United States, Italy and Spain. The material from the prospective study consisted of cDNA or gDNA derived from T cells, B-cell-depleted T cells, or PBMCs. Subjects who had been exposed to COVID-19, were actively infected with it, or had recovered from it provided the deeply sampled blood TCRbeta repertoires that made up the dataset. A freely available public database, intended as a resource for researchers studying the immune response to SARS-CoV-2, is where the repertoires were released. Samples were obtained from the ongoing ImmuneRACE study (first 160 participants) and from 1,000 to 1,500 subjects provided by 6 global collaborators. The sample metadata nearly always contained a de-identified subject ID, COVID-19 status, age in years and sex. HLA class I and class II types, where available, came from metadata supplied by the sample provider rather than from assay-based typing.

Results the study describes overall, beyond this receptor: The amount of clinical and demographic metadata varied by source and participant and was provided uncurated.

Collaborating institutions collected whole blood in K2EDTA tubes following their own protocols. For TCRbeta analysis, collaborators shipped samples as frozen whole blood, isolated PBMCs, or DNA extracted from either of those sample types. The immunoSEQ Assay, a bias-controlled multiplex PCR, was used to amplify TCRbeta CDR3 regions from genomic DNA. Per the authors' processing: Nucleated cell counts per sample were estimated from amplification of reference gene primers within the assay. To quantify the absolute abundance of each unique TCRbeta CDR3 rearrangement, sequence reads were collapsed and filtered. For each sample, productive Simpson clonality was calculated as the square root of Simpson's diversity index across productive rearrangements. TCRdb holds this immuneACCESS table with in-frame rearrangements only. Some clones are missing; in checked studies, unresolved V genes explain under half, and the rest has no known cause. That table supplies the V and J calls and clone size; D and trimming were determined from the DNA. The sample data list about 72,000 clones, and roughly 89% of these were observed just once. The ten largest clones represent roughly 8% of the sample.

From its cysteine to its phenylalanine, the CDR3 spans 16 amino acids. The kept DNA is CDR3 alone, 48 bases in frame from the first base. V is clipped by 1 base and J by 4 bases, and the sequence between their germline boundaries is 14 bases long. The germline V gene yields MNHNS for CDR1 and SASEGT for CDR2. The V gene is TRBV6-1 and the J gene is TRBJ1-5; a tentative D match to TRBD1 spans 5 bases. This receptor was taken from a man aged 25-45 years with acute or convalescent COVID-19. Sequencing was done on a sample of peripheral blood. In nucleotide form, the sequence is TGTGCCAGCAGTGAAGAGGTAGGGGTCGGGAATCAGCCCCAGCATTTT. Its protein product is CASSEEVGVGNQPQHF.